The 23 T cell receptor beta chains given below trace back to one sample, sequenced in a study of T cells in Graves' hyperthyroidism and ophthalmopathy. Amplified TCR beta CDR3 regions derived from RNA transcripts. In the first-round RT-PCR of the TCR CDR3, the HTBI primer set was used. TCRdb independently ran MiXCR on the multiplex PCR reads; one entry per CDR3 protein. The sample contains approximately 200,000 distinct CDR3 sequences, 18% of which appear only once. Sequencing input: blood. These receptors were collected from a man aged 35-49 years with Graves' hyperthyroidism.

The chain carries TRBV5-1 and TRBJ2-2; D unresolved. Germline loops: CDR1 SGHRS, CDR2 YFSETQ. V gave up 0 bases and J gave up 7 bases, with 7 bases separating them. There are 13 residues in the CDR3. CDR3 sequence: CASSLDPGGELFF. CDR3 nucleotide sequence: TGCGCCAGCAGCTTGGATCCTGGCGGGGAGCTGTTTTTT. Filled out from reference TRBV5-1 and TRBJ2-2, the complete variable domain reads KAGVTQTPRYLIKTRGQQVTLSCSPISGHRSVSWYQQTPGQGLQFLFEYFSETQRNKGNFPGRFSGRQFSNSRSEMNVSTLELGDSALYLCASSLDPGGELFFGEGSRLTVL.

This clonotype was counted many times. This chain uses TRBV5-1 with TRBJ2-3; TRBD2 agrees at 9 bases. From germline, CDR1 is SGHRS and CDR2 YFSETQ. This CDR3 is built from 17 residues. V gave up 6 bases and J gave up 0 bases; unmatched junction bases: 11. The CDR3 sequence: CASTRIGLALSTDTQYF. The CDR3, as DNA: TGCGCCAGCACCCGGATCGGACTAGCGCTAAGCACAGATACGCAGTATTTT.

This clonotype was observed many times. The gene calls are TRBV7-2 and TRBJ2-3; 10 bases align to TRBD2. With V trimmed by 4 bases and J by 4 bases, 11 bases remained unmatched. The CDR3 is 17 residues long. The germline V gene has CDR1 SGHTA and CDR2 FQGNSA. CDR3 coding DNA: TGTGCCAGCAGCTCTGCTAGCGGGGGCCGTGGGGCAGATACGCAGTATTTT. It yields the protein CASSSASGGRGADTQYF.

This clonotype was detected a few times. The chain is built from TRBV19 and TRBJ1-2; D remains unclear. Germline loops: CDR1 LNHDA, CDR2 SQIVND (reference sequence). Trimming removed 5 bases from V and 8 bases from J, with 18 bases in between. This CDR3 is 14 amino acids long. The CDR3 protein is CASSLPGAAGGYTF. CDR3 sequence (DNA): TGTGCCAGTAGTCTCCCGGGAGCCGCAGGCGGCTACACCTTC.

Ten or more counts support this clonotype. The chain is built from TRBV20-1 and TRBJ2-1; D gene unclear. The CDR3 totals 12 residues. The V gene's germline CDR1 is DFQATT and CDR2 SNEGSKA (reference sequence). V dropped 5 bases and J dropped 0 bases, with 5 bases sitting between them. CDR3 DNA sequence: TGCAGTGCTCACAGCTCCTACAATGAGCAGTTCTTC. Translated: CSAHSSYNEQFF.

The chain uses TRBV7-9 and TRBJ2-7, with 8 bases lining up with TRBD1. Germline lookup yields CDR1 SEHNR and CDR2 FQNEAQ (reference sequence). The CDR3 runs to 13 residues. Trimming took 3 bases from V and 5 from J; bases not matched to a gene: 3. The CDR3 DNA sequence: TGTGCCAGCAGCTTGGGACAGGACGACGAGCAGTACTTC. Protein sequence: CASSLGQDDEQYF. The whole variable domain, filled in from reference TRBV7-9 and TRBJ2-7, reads DTGVSQNPRHKITKRGQNVTFRCDPISEHNRLYWYRQTLGQGPEFLTYFQNEAQLEKSRLLSDRFSAERPKGSFSTLEIQRTEQGDSAMYLCASSLGQDDEQYFGPGTRLTVT.

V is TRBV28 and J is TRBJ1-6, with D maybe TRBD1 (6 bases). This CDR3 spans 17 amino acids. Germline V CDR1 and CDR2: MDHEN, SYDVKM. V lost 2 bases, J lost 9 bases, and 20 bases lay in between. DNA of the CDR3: TGTGCCAGCAGTTTAGACGGCAGGGGCCCGGCGGGTTCACCCCTCCACTTT. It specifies CASSLDGRGPAGSPLHF.

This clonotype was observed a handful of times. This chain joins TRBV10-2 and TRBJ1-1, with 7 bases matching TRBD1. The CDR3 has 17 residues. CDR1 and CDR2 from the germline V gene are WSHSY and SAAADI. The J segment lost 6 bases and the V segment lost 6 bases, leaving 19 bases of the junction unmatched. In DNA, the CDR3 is TGCGCCAGCAGAAAAGACAGGGTGTTATCGTATGTGGCTGAAGCTTTCTTT. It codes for CASRKDRVLSYVAEAFF.

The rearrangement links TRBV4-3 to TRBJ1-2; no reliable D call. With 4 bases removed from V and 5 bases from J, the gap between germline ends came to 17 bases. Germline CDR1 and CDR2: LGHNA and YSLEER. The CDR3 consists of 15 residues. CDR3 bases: TGCGCCAGCAGCCCCCACCGTGGCGGAGGTTATGGCTACACCTTC. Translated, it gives CASSPHRGGGYGYTF.

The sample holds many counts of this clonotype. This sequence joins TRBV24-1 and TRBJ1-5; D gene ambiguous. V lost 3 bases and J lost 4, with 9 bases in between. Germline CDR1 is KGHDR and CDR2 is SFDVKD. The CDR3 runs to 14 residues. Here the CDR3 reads CATSDAGFNQPQHF. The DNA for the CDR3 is TGTGCCACCAGTGATGCCGGGTTTAATCAGCCCCAGCATTTT.

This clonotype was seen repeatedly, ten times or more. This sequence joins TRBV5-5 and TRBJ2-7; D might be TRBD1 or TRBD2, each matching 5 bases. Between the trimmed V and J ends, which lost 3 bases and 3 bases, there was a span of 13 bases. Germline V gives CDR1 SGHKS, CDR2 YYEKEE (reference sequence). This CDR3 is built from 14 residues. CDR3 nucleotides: TGTGCCAGCAGCTCCGGGACGTCCTTCTACGAGCAGTACTTC. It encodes CASSSGTSFYEQYF.

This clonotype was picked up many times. The DNA for the CDR3 is TGTGCCAGCTCACTCCCTGACAGAGGCACTGAAGCTTTCTTT. It specifies CASSLPDRGTEAFF. V gene TRBV18 combines with J gene TRBJ1-1; weak D call: TRBD1 (5 bases). Trimming removed 4 bases at V and 4 bases at J, with 13 bases between. The CDR3 is made up of 14 amino acids. Germline V lookup: CDR1 KGHSH, CDR2 LQKENI.

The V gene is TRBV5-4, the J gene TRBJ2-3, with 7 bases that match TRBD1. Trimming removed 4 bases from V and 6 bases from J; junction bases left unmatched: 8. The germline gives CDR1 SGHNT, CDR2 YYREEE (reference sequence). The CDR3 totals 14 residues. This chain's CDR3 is CASSASGTVDTQYF. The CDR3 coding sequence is TGTGCCAGCAGCGCGTCCGGGACAGTGGATACGCAGTATTTT.

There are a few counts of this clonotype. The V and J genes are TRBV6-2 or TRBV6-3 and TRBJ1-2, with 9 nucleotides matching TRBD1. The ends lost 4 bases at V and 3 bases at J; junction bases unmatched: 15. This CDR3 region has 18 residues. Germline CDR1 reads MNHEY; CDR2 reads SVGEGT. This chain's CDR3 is CASSSFGTGTLIDYGYTF. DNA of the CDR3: TGTGCCAGCAGTTCCTTCGGGACAGGGACGTTGATTGACTATGGCTACACCTTC.

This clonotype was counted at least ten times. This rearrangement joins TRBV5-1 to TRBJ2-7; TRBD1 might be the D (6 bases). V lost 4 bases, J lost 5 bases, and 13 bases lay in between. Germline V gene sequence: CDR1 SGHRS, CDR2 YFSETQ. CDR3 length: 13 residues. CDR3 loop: CASSPLQGNEQYF. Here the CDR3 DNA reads TGCGCCAGCAGCCCGCTCCAGGGGAACGAGCAGTACTTC.

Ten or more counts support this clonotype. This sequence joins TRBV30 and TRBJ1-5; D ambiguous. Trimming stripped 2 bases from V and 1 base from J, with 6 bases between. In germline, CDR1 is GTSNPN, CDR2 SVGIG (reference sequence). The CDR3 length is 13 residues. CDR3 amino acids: CAWSTESNQPQHF. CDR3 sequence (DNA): TGTGCCTGGAGTACGGAGAGCAATCAGCCCCAGCATTTT.

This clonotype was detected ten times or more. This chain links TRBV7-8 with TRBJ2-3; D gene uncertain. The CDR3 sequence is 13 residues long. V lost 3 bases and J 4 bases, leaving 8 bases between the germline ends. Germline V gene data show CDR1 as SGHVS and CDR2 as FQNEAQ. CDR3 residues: CASSLRFSDTQYF. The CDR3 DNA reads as TGTGCCAGCAGCTTGCGCTTCTCAGATACGCAGTATTTT.

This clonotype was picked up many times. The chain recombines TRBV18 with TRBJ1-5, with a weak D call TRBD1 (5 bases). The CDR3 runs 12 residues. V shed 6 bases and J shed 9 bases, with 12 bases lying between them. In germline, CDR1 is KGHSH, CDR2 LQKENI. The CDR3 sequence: CASSTGAGPQHF. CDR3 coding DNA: TGTGCCAGCTCTACTGGGGCCGGGCCCCAGCATTTT.

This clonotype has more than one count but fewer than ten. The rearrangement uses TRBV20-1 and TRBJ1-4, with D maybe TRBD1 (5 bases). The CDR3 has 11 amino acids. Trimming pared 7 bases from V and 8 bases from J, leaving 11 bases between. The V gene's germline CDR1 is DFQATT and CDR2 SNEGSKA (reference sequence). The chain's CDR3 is CSGAAGEKLFF. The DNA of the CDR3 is TGCAGTGGGGCGGCAGGGGAAAAACTGTTTTTT.

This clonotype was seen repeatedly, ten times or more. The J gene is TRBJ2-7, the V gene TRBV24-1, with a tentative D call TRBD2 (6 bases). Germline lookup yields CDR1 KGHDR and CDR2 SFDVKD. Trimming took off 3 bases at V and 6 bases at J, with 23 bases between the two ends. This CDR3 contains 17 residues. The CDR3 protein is CATSDVPTGSLKVEQYF. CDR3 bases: TGTGCCACCAGTGATGTTCCCACCGGGAGCCTTAAAGTCGAGCAGTACTTC.

The CDR3 spells CASSVSSGPGANVLTF. The CDR3 DNA reads TGTGCCAGCAGCGTATCCTCAGGGCCCGGGGCCAACGTCCTGACTTTC. This rearrangement joins TRBV9 to TRBJ2-6, with D possibly matching TRBD1 (5 bases). With 1 base removed from V and 4 bases from J, the gap between germline ends came to 12 bases. The CDR3 is 16 amino acids. Germline V gene lookup returns CDR1 SGDLS and CDR2 YYNGEE.

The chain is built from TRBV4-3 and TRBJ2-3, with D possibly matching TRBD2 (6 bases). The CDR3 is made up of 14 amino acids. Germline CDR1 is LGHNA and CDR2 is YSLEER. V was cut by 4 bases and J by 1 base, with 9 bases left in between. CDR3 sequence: CASSRQRGTDTQYF. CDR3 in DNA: TGCGCCAGCAGCCGTCAGCGGGGCACAGATACGCAGTATTTT.

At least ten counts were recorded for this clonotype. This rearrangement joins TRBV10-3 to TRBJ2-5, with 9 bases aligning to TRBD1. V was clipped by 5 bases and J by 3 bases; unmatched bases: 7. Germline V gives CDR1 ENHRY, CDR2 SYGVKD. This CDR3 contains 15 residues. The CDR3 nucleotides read TGTGCCATCAGTCCTGGACAGGGGACGGAAGAGACCCAGTACTTC. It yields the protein CAISPGQGTEETQYF.